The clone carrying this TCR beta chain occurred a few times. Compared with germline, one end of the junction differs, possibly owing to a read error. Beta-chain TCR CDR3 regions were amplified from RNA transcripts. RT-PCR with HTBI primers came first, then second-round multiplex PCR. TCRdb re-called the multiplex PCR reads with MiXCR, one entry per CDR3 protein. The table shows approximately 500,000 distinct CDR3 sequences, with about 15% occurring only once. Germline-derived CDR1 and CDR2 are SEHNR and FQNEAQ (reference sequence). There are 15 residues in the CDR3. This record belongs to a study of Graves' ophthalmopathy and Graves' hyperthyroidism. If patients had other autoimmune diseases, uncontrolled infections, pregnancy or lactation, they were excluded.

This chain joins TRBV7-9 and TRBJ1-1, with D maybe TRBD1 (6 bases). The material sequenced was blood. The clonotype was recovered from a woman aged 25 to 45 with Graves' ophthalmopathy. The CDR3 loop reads CASSLVNRVVTEACF. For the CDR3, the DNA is TGTGCCAGCAGCTTGGTAAACAGGGTGGTCACTGAAGCTTGCTTT.